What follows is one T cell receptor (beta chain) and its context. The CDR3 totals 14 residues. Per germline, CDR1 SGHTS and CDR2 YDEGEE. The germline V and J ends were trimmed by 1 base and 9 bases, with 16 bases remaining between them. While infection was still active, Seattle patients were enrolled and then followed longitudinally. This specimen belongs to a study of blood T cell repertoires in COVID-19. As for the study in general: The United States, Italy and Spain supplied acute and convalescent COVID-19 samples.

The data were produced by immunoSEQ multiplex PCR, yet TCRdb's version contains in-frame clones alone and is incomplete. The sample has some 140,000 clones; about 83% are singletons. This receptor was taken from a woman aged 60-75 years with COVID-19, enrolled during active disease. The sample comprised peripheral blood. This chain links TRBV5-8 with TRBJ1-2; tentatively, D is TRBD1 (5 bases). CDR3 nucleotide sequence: TGTGCCAGCAGCTTGAGGGACTGGGCCGTGAGCTACACCTTC. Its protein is CASSLRDWAVSYTF.